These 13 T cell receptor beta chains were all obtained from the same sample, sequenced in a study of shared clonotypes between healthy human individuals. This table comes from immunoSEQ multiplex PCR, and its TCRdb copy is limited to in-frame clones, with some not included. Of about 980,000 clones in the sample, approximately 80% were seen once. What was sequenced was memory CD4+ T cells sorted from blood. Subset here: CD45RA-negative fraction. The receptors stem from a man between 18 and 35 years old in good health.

CDR3 sequence: CASSAPGGRNTEAFF. The CDR3 DNA reads TGTGCCAGCAGTGCGCCCGGGGGCCGCAACACTGAAGCTTTCTTT. This sequence joins TRBV6-1 and TRBJ1-1; perhaps TRBD1 as D (6 bases). The CDR3 is 15 amino acids. Germline V gene data show CDR1 as MNHNS and CDR2 as SASEGT. Trimming removed 4 bases from V and 2 bases from J, with 14 bases in between.

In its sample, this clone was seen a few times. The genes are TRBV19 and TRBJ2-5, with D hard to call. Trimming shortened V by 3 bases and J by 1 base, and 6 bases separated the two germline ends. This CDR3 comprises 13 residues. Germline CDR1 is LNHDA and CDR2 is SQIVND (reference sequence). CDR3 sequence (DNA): TGTGCCAGTAGTATGAACGGCCAAGAGACCCAGTACTTC. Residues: CASSMNGQETQYF.

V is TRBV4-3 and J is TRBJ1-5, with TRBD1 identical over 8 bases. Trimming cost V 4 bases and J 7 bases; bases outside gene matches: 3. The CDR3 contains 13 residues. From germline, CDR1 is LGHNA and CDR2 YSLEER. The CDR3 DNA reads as TGCGCCAGCAGCCGCGGACAGGGACAGCCCCAGCATTTT. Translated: CASSRGQGQPQHF.

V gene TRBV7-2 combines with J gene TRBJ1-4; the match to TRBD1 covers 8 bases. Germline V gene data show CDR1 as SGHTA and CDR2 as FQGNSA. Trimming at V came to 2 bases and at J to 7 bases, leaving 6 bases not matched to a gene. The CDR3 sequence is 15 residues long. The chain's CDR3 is CASSLNRQGSEKLFF. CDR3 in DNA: TGTGCCAGCAGCTTAAATCGACAGGGGAGTGAAAAACTGTTTTTT.

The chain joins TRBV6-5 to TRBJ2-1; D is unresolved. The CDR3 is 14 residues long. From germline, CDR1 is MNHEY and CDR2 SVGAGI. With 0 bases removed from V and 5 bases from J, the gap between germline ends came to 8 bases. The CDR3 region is CASSYSKGNNEQFF. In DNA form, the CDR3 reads TGTGCCAGCAGTTACTCGAAGGGAAACAATGAGCAGTTCTTC.

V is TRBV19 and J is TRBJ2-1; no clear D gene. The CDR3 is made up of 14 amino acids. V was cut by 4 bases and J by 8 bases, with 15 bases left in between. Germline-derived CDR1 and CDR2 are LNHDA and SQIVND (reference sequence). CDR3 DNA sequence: TGTGCCAGTAGTAGATGGACGGCCGTCGATGAGCAGTTCTTC. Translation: CASSRWTAVDEQFF.

This chain's CDR3 is CASSPLGREQNSPLHF. In DNA, the CDR3 is TGTGCCAGCAGCCCTCTTGGTCGGGAACAGAATTCACCCCTCCACTTT. V and J are TRBV11-2 and TRBJ1-6; D is ambiguous. The CDR3 is made up of 16 amino acids. Germline V gene lookup returns CDR1 SGHAT and CDR2 FQNNGV. Trimming removed 5 bases from V and 7 bases from J, with 18 bases in between.

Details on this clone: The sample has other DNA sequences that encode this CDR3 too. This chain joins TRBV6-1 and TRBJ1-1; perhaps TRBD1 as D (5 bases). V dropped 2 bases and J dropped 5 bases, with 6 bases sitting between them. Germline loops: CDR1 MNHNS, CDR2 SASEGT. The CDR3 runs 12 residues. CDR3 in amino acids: CASSERGTEAFF. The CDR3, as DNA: TGTGCCAGCAGTGAAAGGGGAACTGAAGCTTTCTTT.

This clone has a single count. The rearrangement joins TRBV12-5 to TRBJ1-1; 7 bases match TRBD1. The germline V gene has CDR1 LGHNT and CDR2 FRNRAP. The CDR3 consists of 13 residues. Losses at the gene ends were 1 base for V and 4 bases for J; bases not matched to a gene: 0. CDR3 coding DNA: TGTGCTAGTGGTTTGGCAGGGGGCACTGAAGCTTTCTTT. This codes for CASGLAGGTEAFF.

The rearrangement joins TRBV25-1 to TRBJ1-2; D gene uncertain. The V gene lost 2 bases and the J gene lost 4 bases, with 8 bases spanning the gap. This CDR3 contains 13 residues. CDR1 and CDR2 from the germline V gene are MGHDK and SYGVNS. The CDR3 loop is CASSETGSYGYTF. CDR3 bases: TGTGCCAGCAGTGAAACCGGGAGCTATGGCTACACCTTC.

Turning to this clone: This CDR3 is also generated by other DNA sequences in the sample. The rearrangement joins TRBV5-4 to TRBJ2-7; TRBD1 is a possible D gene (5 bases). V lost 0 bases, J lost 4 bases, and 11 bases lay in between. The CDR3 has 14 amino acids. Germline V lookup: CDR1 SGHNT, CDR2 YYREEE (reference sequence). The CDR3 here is CASSLGPGSYEQYF. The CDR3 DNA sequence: TGTGCCAGCAGCTTGGGGCCAGGGTCGTACGAGCAGTACTTC. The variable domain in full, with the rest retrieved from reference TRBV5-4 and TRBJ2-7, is ETGVTQSPTHLIKTRGQQVTLRCSSQSGHNTVSWYQQALGQGPQFIFQYYREEENGRGNFPPRFSGLQFPNYSSELNVNALELDDSALYLCASSLGPGSYEQYFGPGTRLTVT.

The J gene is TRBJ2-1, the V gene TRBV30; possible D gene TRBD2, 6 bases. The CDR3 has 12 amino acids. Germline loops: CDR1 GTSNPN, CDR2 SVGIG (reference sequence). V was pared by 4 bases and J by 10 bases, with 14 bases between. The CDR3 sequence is CAWTPGRLEQFF. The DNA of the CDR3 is TGTGCCTGGACTCCAGGGAGGTTGGAGCAGTTCTTC. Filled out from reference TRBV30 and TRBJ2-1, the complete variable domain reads SQTIHQWPATLVQPVGSPLSLECTVEGTSNPNLYWYRQAAGRGLQLLFYSVGIGQISSEVPQNLSASRPQDRQFILSSKKLLLSDSGFYLCAWTPGRLEQFFGPGTRLTVL.

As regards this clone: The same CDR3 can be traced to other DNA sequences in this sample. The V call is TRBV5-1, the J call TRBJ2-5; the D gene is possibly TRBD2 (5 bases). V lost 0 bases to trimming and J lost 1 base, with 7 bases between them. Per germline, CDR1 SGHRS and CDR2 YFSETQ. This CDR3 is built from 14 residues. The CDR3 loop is CASSLGSGQETQYF. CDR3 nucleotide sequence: TGCGCCAGCAGCTTGGGAAGCGGCCAAGAGACCCAGTACTTC.